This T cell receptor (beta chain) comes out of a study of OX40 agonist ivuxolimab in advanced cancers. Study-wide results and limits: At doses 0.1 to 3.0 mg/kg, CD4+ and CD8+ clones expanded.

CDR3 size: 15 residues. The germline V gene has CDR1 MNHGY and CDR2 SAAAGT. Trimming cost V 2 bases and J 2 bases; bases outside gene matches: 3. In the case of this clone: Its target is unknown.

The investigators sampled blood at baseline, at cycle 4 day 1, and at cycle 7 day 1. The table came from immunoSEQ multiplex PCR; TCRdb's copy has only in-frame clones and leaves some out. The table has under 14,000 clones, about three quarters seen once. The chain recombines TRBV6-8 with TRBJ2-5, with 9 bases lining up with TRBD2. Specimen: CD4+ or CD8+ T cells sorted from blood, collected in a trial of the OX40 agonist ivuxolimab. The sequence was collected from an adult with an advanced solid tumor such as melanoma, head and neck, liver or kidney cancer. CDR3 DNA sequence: TGTGCCAGCAGTTACATCCTAGCGGGACAAGAGACCCAGTACTTC. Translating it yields CASSYILAGQETQYF.